This T cell receptor (beta chain) was captured in a study of a mutant IDH1 vaccine in newly diagnosed glioma. Study overall: Vaccination was launched 4-6 weeks after radiotherapy alone, or with temozolomide cycles. Study results and caveats: Top-clonotype changes in peripheral T cells seemed unrelated to pseudoprogression.

This clone was seen only a few times. Its antigen remains unknown. V lost 6 bases to trimming and J lost 5 bases; unmatched junction nucleotides: 4. The germline CDR1 and CDR2 sequences are SGHAT and FQNNGV. The CDR3 loop spans 14 amino acids. Measured with immunoSEQ multiplex PCR; TCRdb has only the in-frame clones, and not every one. Among roughly 86,000 clones listed, about 81% were seen once. Time point given: week 47, end of study. Every vaccine dose comprised 300 ug of mutant IDH1 20-mer peptide plus topical imiquimod. Patients in the study were vaccinated eight times, receiving shots in weeks 1, 3, 5, 7, 11, 15, 19 and 23.

The sequencing here drew on PBMCs, taken from a glioma patient whose treatment included an IDH1 peptide vaccine. The TCR sequence derives from a man aged 40-55 years with glioma. The chain couples TRBV11-2 to TRBJ2-2, with 9 bases fitting TRBD2. For the CDR3, the DNA is TGTGCCAGCAGTCTAGCGGGACAGACCGGGGAGCTGTTTTTT. The encoded protein is CASSLAGQTGELFF.